The clone carrying this T cell receptor beta chain has ten or more counts. Antigen: not known. The data are from a study of T cell repertoires in cytomegalovirus infection. General study results and limits: There were HLA-C-restricted CMV-specific TCR beta clonotypes dominating the ex vivo response.

TCRdb re-analysed the reads in MiXCR, keeping a single row per CDR3 protein. Among about 78,000 distinct CDR3 sequences listed, roughly 39% were seen once. The CDR3 loop spans 15 amino acids. V dropped 7 bases and J dropped 4 bases, with 19 bases sitting between them. From germline, CDR1 is LGHNA and CDR2 YSLEER. Here the sequenced sample was CD8+ T cells from cultured PBMCs, taken from culture after CMV antigen stimulation. This sequence joins TRBV4-3 and TRBJ1-1; D remains unclear. This clonotype was sampled from a human donor in good health (CMV status not recorded). Some clones in this sample may be carry-over from other donors' samples. The DNA for the CDR3 is TGCGCCAGCACCTATTCCTCTAGTGGGTCCACTGAAGCTTTCTTT. Translation: CASTYSSSGSTEAFF.